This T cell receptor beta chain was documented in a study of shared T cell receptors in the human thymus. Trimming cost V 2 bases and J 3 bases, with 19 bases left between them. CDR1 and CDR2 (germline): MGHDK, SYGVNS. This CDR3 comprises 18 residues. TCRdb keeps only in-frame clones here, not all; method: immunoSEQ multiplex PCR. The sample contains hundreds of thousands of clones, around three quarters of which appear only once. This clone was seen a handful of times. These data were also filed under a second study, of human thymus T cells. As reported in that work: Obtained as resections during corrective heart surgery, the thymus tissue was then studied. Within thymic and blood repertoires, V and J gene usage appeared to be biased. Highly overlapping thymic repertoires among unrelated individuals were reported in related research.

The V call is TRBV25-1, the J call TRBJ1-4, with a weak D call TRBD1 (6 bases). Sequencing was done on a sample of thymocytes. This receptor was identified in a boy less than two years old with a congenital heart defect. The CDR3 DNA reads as TGTGCCAGCAGTGAAGAGGGGGACGCCGACGGGGCTAATGAAAAACTGTTTTTT. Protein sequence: CASSEEGDADGANEKLFF.